The 30 T cell receptor beta chains reported below all come from one sample, sequenced in a study of control samples from healthy donors and cancer patients. The table came from immunoSEQ multiplex PCR; TCRdb's copy has only in-frame clones and leaves some out. The table has around 250,000 clones, roughly 82% seen once. The sample was PBMCs. Receptors originate from a woman aged 55-70 years with lung cancer.

V is TRBV4-1 and J is TRBJ1-2, with D possibly matching TRBD1 (6 bases). This CDR3 spans 14 amino acids. Germline-derived CDR1 and CDR2 are MGHRA and YSYEKL. Trimming stripped 5 bases from V and 4 bases from J, with 14 bases between. In DNA, the CDR3 is TGCGCCAGCAGCTATTTACAGGGTTCCTATGGCTACACCTTC. This codes for CASSYLQGSYGYTF.

Worth noting for this clone: At one end, the junction sequence differs from germline, possibly due to a read error. V and J are TRBV6-1 and TRBJ1-3; D possibly corresponds to TRBD1 (5 bases). This CDR3 is 16 amino acids long. Per germline, CDR1 MNHNS and CDR2 SASEGT. The CDR3 loop is CASSETSWGTGSTIYF. CDR3 sequence (DNA): TGTGCCAGCAGTGAGACTTCGTGGGGGACTGGAAGCACCATATATTTT.

The chain carries TRBV2 and TRBJ1-2; tentatively, D is TRBD1 (5 bases). The V gene lost 6 bases and the J gene lost 8 bases, with 13 bases spanning the gap. This CDR3 contains 12 residues. The germline V gene has CDR1 SNHLY and CDR2 FYNNEI. CDR3 protein: CASREQGAGYTF. The CDR3 DNA reads TGTGCCAGCAGGGAACAAGGGGCAGGCTACACCTTC.

This clone was seen a single time. The chain uses TRBV15 and TRBJ2-1; 7 bases are shared with TRBD1. Germline V gives CDR1 LNHNV, CDR2 YYDKDF (reference sequence). V was pared by 1 base and J by 6 bases, with 6 bases of the junction left unmatched. The CDR3 contains 15 residues. The CDR3 here is CATSRVGGVSNEQFF. The CDR3, as DNA: TGTGCCACCAGCAGAGTAGGGGGCGTTTCCAATGAGCAGTTCTTC.

The rearrangement uses TRBV6-5 and TRBJ2-5; D unresolved. V lost 9 bases, J lost 2 bases, and 10 bases lay in between. Germline V gives CDR1 MNHEY, CDR2 SVGAGI. This CDR3 contains 12 residues. CDR3 protein: CASTSLQETQYF. As DNA, the CDR3 is TGTGCCAGTACCTCGTTGCAAGAGACCCAGTACTTC.

The rearrangement links TRBV5-1 to TRBJ2-3; the D gene is possibly TRBD2 (5 bases). CDR1 is SGHRS, CDR2 YFSETQ, per germline. The CDR3 has 14 residues. Trimming pared 6 bases from V and 3 bases from J, leaving 14 bases between. In DNA, the CDR3 is TGCGCCAGCACCTCAGGACTCGCAACAGATACGCAGTATTTT. Its translation is CASTSGLATDTQYF. The variable domain in full, completed from reference TRBV5-1 and TRBJ2-3, reads KAGVTQTPRYLIKTRGQQVTLSCSPISGHRSVSWYQQTPGQGLQFLFEYFSETQRNKGNFPGRFSGRQFSNSRSEMNVSTLELGDSALYLCASTSGLATDTQYFGPGTRLTVL.

This rearrangement joins TRBV5-4 to TRBJ2-2, with 10 bases identical to TRBD2. The CDR3 is made up of 15 amino acids. V trimming: 6 bases; J trimming: 2 bases; junction bases outside the gene matches: 4. From germline, CDR1 is SGHNT and CDR2 YYREEE (reference sequence). The CDR3 DNA reads TGTGCCAGCACCCTAGCGGGGGCCAACACCGGGGAGCTGTTTTTT. It translates to CASTLAGANTGELFF.

The chain recombines TRBV5-4 with TRBJ2-5; 7 positions match TRBD2. J lost 2 bases, V lost 4 bases, and 5 bases had no gene match. CDR3 size: 14 residues. Germline CDR1 and CDR2: SGHNT and YYREEE (reference sequence). CDR3 sequence: CASSNGLVQETQYF. CDR3 coding DNA: TGTGCCAGCAGCAATGGACTAGTTCAAGAGACCCAGTACTTC. The full variable domain, its missing parts supplied by reference TRBV5-4 and TRBJ2-5, is ETGVTQSPTHLIKTRGQQVTLRCSSQSGHNTVSWYQQALGQGPQFIFQYYREEENGRGNFPPRFSGLQFPNYSSELNVNALELDDSALYLCASSNGLVQETQYFGPGTRLLVL.

V is TRBV5-5 and J is TRBJ2-5; D call uncertain. Between the trimmed V and J ends, which lost 2 bases and 5 bases, there was a span of 19 bases. This CDR3 contains 16 residues. Germline-derived CDR1 and CDR2 are SGHKS and YYEKEE (reference sequence). The CDR3 bases are TGTGCCAGCAGCTTCCGCGGTCGGGCGGTGGGGGAGACCCAGTACTTC. Its protein is CASSFRGRAVGETQYF.

The chain uses TRBV7-3 and TRBJ1-3, with 7 bases that match TRBD1. The CDR3 runs to 13 residues. V was clipped by 6 bases and J by 3 bases; unmatched bases: 2. Germline loops: CDR1 SGHTA, CDR2 FQGTGA. CDR3 sequence reads: CASSTGVGNTIYF. CDR3 DNA sequence: TGTGCCAGCAGTACAGGGGTTGGAAACACCATATATTTT.

The J gene is TRBJ1-1, the V gene TRBV12-3 or TRBV12-4, with D perhaps matching TRBD1 (6 bases). Trimming shortened V by 3 bases and J by 6 bases, and 11 bases separated the two germline ends. The CDR3 length is 13 residues. Here the CDR3 reads CASSLVQGAEAFF. The CDR3 region has the DNA TGTGCCAGCAGTTTGGTACAGGGAGCTGAAGCTTTCTTT.

The chain is built from TRBV12-3 or TRBV12-4 and TRBJ1-2; the D gene is possibly TRBD1 (6 bases). The CDR3 has 13 amino acids. The V end lost 6 bases, the J end lost 8 bases, and 16 bases lay between the germline ends. CDR3 sequence reads: CASSPGTMEGYTF. CDR3 sequence (DNA): TGTGCCAGCAGCCCTGGGACAATGGAGGGCTACACCTTC.

The chain links TRBV7-9 to TRBJ1-5; possible D gene TRBD1, 5 bases. The germline V gene encodes CDR1 SEHNR and CDR2 FQNEAQ (reference sequence). With 10 bases removed from V and 0 bases from J, the gap between germline ends came to 16 bases. CDR3 length: 15 residues. The chain's CDR3 is CATGQGSDSNQPQHF. The CDR3 DNA reads TGTGCCACCGGGCAGGGATCGGATAGCAATCAGCCCCAGCATTTT.

Comment on this clone: Different DNA sequences within this sample yield the same CDR3. This chain uses TRBV7-9 with TRBJ2-5; D possibly matches TRBD1 or TRBD2 (5 bases each). Germline CDR1 is SEHNR and CDR2 is FQNEAQ (reference sequence). The CDR3 is made up of 13 amino acids. Trimming removed 4 bases at V and 5 bases at J, with 11 bases between. The CDR3 sequence: CASSSRGPETQYF. For the CDR3, the DNA is TGTGCCAGCAGCTCCCGGGGACCCGAGACCCAGTACTTC.

CDR3 coding DNA: TGTGCCAGCAGCTTAGGCCGGGGGGCAGAGACCCAGTACTTC. Translating gives CASSLGRGAETQYF. The rearrangement links TRBV11-3 to TRBJ2-5, with TRBD2 as a possible D gene (7 bases). Germline V gene lookup returns CDR1 SGHNT and CDR2 YENEEA. With 1 base removed from V and 4 bases from J, the gap between germline ends came to 10 bases. The CDR3 is made up of 14 amino acids.

V and J are TRBV5-1 and TRBJ2-5, with a tentative D call TRBD2 (6 bases). Germline V gene sequence: CDR1 SGHRS, CDR2 YFSETQ. V was pared by 2 bases and J by 4 bases, with 15 bases between. The CDR3 length is 15 residues. The CDR3 is CASSFTGVRGETQYF. The CDR3 DNA follows: TGCGCCAGCAGCTTTACGGGAGTACGGGGAGAGACCCAGTACTTC.

The chain employs TRBV5-1 and TRBJ2-1; D gene uncertain. CDR3 length equals 16 residues. The germline V and J ends were trimmed by 4 bases and 4 bases, with 18 bases remaining between them. The germline CDR1 and CDR2 sequences are SGHRS and YFSETQ. CDR3 in amino acids: CASSPQLVEPYNEQFF. The CDR3 coding sequence is TGCGCCAGCAGCCCCCAGCTAGTGGAACCTTACAATGAGCAGTTCTTC.

The rearrangement joins TRBV6-2 or TRBV6-3 to TRBJ2-2, with D unresolved. This CDR3 contains 15 residues. V lost 3 bases and J 2 bases, leaving 10 bases between the germline ends. Germline V gives CDR1 MNHEY, CDR2 SVGEGT. CDR3 protein: CASSYWVANTGELFF. CDR3 bases: TGTGCCAGCAGTTATTGGGTAGCCAACACCGGGGAGCTGTTTTTT.

The chain joins TRBV27 to TRBJ2-2, with D possibly TRBD2 on 5 matching bases. This CDR3 region has 13 residues. V lost 5 bases and J lost 6, with 10 bases in between. The germline gives CDR1 MNHEY, CDR2 SMNVEV (reference sequence). CDR3 residues: CASSQTSAGELFF. CDR3 bases: TGTGCCAGCAGTCAAACTAGTGCCGGGGAGCTGTTTTTT.

The chain is built from TRBV10-1 and TRBJ1-1; a weak D match, TRBD1 (5 bases). Germline CDR1 reads WNHNN; CDR2 reads SYGVQD (reference sequence). The CDR3 spans 14 residues. Trimming shortened V by 0 bases and J by 4 bases, and 9 bases separated the two germline ends. CDR3 loop: CASSESRGITEAFF. The CDR3 coding sequence is TGCGCCAGCAGTGAGTCCCGGGGGATCACTGAAGCTTTCTTT.

This chain joins TRBV9 and TRBJ1-6, with 8 positions matching TRBD1. This CDR3 has 16 residues. With V trimmed by 3 bases and J by 5 bases, 7 bases remained unmatched. Germline V gene data show CDR1 as SGDLS and CDR2 as YYNGEE. The CDR3 reads CASSGDAGGDNSPLHF. The CDR3 bases are TGTGCCAGCAGCGGTGATGCAGGGGGCGATAATTCACCCCTCCACTTT.

This chain uses TRBV11-3 with TRBJ1-1; no clear D. Germline values: CDR1 SGHNT, CDR2 YENEEA. The ends were cut back, 5 bases at V and 1 base at J, with 11 bases in the middle. The CDR3 has 14 amino acids. The CDR3 region has the DNA TGTGCCAGCAGCCCAGGACGGGGGAACACTGAAGCTTTCTTT. Its translation: CASSPGRGNTEAFF.

This chain connects TRBV5-6 to TRBJ1-2, with 7 nucleotides matching TRBD1. Trimming at V came to 1 base and at J to 2 bases, leaving 5 bases not matched to a gene. This CDR3 is 15 amino acids long. The germline V gene encodes CDR1 SGHDT and CDR2 YYEEEE. CDR3 sequence (DNA): TGTGCCAGCAGCTTGTATGCAGGGGGGAACTATGGCTACACCTTC. Amino acid sequence: CASSLYAGGNYGYTF.

This clone occurred a few times. V gene TRBV11-2 combines with J gene TRBJ1-2; 7 bases fit TRBD1. Unmatched junction bases numbered 11, after V lost 1 base and J lost 6 bases. The germline gives CDR1 SGHAT, CDR2 FQNNGV. The CDR3 sequence is 16 residues long. In nucleotides, the CDR3 is TGTGCCAGCAGCTTAGTGGCCAAGGGGGCGAGGGATGGCTACACCTTC. This codes for CASSLVAKGARDGYTF.

The CDR3 here is CASSPSHTYGYTF. The CDR3 DNA reads TGTGCCAGTAGTCCGAGCCACACCTATGGCTACACCTTC. This chain connects TRBV19 to TRBJ1-2; no reliable D call. This CDR3 has 13 amino acids. Per the germline V gene, CDR1 is LNHDA and CDR2 is SQIVND (reference sequence). The V end was cut by 5 bases, the J end by 4 bases, with 11 bases between.

This chain joins TRBV6-4 and TRBJ1-1; weak D call: TRBD1 (6 bases). CDR3 length: 13 amino acids. CDR1 and CDR2 from the germline V gene are MRHNA and SNTAGT. V was trimmed by 3 bases and J by 5 bases, leaving 10 bases between them. Written as DNA, the CDR3 is TGTGCCAGCAGTGAGGGCAGGGGAACTGAAGCTTTCTTT. It translates to CASSEGRGTEAFF.

The chain links TRBV15 to TRBJ1-1, with a weak D call TRBD1 (5 bases). The CDR3 sequence is 14 residues long. The V end lost 1 base, the J end lost 5 bases, and 11 bases lay between the germline ends. The germline V gene encodes CDR1 LNHNV and CDR2 YYDKDF (reference sequence). CDR3 protein: CATSRGGVETEAFF. Written as DNA, the CDR3 is TGTGCCACCAGCAGAGGGGGCGTGGAGACTGAAGCTTTCTTT.

This chain uses TRBV10-2 with TRBJ1-2; no firm D call. V lost 3 bases and J lost 0, with 11 bases in between. The CDR3 is 15 amino acids. The germline V gene encodes CDR1 WSHSY and CDR2 SAAADI. This CDR3 is CASSDRQAANYGYTF. The CDR3 DNA is TGCGCCAGCAGTGATCGTCAGGCCGCTAACTATGGCTACACCTTC.

This clone has a single count. The V and J genes are TRBV4-1 and TRBJ2-5; D gene uncertain. The CDR3 is 14 residues long. V was cut by 0 bases and J by 4 bases, with 9 bases left in between. Per the germline V gene, CDR1 is MGHRA and CDR2 is YSYEKL. CDR3 nucleotide sequence: TGCGCCAGCAGCCAAGAAGACTTTTCAGAGACCCAGTACTTC. Protein product: CASSQEDFSETQYF.

J is TRBJ1-2 and V is TRBV3-1 (or the pseudogene TRBV3-2); D might be TRBD1 (5 bases). Germline-derived CDR1 and CDR2 are LGHDT and YNNKEL (reference sequence). Trimming cost V 1 base and J 6 bases, with 12 bases left between them. The CDR3 sequence is 14 residues long. CDR3 loop: CASSQGWGNHGYTF. In nucleotides, the CDR3 is TGTGCCAGCAGCCAAGGTTGGGGGAACCATGGCTACACCTTC.